This TCR beta chain was retrieved from a study of beta chain features in type 1 diabetes. This CDR3 is built from 15 residues. In germline, CDR1 is GTSNPN, CDR2 SVGIG (reference sequence). Trimming pared 0 bases from V and 0 bases from J, leaving 11 bases between. General study points: Among all four CD4+ subsets, Type 1 diabetes patients had TCRB CDR3s that were moderately but significantly shorter.

The investigators reverse transcribed all of the isolated RNA, so they sequenced expressed TCRB transcripts. Measured with immunoSEQ multiplex PCR; TCRdb has only the in-frame clones, and not every one. The sample lists 150,000 to 200,000 clones, more than 60% seen once, with approximately 0.089% in the top ten. A few counts support this clone. Its antigen is unidentified. J is TRBJ1-2 and V is TRBV30; D is unresolved. Sequences were obtained from naive CD4+ T cells from blood. This sequence was found in a man aged 30-40 years with type 1 diabetes. CDR3 amino acids: CAWSVTAEANYGYTF. CDR3 coding DNA: TGTGCCTGGAGTGTAACGGCAGAAGCTAACTATGGCTACACCTTC.